This T cell receptor (beta chain) was documented in a study of cytotoxic CD8 clonotypes in ibrutinib-treated CLL. At the level of the study: Partial response was seen in approximately 24 patients and complete response in 2; after median roughly 6 years, approximately 14 stayed remitted, around 12 progressed.

The study, taken as a whole, reports: With treatment, public clonotypes, which were uncommon, either contracted or remained stable.

In regard to this clone: Its target is unknown.

Trimming shortened V by 0 bases and J by 6 bases, and 14 bases separated the two germline ends. Germline loops: CDR1 SGHNT, CDR2 YYREEE (reference sequence). The CDR3 loop spans 15 amino acids. Deep sequencing aimed at 1 in 200,000 to 1 in 1 million T cells' resolution. Profiling relied on immunoSEQ multiplex PCR, and the TCRdb table lists in-frame clones only, not all of them. The table lists 70,000 to 85,000 clones, around 82% of them singletons, with 7.7% in the top ten. Sequenced here: PBMCs, sampled at disease progression, from a patient treated with ibrutinib. The TCR sequence derives from a human donor with chronic lymphocytic leukemia. This chain joins TRBV5-4 and TRBJ2-3; no definite D call. DNA for the CDR3: TGTGCCAGCAGCTTGGTACCCGGAGACGCGGATACGCAGTATTTT. Translation gives CASSLVPGDADTQYF. The whole variable domain, filled in from reference TRBV5-4 and TRBJ2-3, reads ETGVTQSPTHLIKTRGQQVTLRCSSQSGHNTVSWYQQALGQGPQFIFQYYREEENGRGNFPPRFSGLQFPNYSSELNVNALELDDSALYLCASSLVPGDADTQYFGPGTRLTVL.